This entry lists 10 T cell receptor beta chains sequenced from one sample in a study of blood T cells in healthy people across ages (dated by TCRdb to the mid-2010s). The library was obtained by 5' RACE. Instrument used: Illumina HiSeq 2500. The second PCR ran for roughly 7 to 12 cycles and used a J-beta primer mix along with a sample-barcoded 5' primer. TCRdb reworked the public reads: Q25 trimming with fastp, MiXCR clone assembly, productive beta chains retained. Identical CDR3 protein sequences are pooled into one entry, listed with their most common genes and DNA. This sample gives about 580,000 distinct CDR3 sequences in total; about 45% of them show up just once. 20% to 25% of the sample rests with the top ten. Specimen: blood. These TCRs come from an elderly man in good health.

The rearrangement links TRBV6-2 or TRBV6-3 to TRBJ2-6; D uncertain. With 0 bases removed from V and 0 bases from J, the gap between germline ends came to 9 bases. The CDR3 is 17 residues long. CDR1 and CDR2 from the germline V gene are MNHEY and SVGEGT. The CDR3 bases are TGTGCCAGCAGTTACTCAACAGCCTTCTCTGGGGCCAACGTCCTGACTTTC. This encodes CASSYSTAFSGANVLTF.

The rearrangement joins TRBV19 to TRBJ2-2; 8 positions agree with TRBD2. Per the germline V gene, CDR1 is LNHDA and CDR2 is SQIVND (reference sequence). This CDR3 spans 16 amino acids. Germline trimming cut 2 bases from V and 4 bases from J; bases unmatched to any gene: 6. The CDR3 loop reads CASSIISGSVTGELFF. Here the CDR3 DNA reads TGTGCCAGTAGTATAATCAGCGGGAGTGTCACCGGGGAGCTGTTTTTT.

The chain employs TRBV29-1 and TRBJ2-1; 7 bases align to TRBD2. CDR3 length: 15 amino acids. Trimming at V came to 3 bases and at J to 13 bases, leaving 18 bases not matched to a gene. Germline lookup yields CDR1 SQVTM and CDR2 ANQGSEA. The CDR3 bases are TGCAGCGTTGACCGGCTAGCGGACGTTCGAGAGACCCAGTTCTTC. Its protein is CSVDRLADVRETQFF.

Points on this clonotype: This may be a read error: a much more frequent sequence differs by one nucleotide. The V call is TRBV6-6, the J call TRBJ2-7; D is unresolved. The CDR3 is made up of 14 amino acids. In germline, CDR1 is MNHNY, CDR2 SVGAGI (reference sequence). With 5 bases removed from V and 0 bases from J, the gap between germline ends came to 11 bases. CDR3 loop: CASSARASSYEQYF. The CDR3 DNA is TGTGCCAGCAGTGCAAGGGCCAGCTCCTACGAGCAGTACTTC.

The chain has TRBV28 and TRBJ1-2; D gene ambiguous. Germline lookup yields CDR1 MDHEN and CDR2 SYDVKM. The ends were cut back, 5 bases at V and 0 bases at J, with 4 bases in the middle. This CDR3 is built from 12 residues. CDR3 in DNA: TGTGCCAGCAGTACCACTAACTATGGCTACACCTTC. The encoded protein is CASSTTNYGYTF.

This clonotype has just one count. This chain uses TRBV29-1 with TRBJ2-3; D gene uncertain. V was clipped by 7 bases and J by 3 bases, with 11 bases between them. The CDR3 runs to 12 residues. CDR1 and CDR2 (germline): SQVTM, ANQGSEA. Here the CDR3 reads CSAYPETDTQYF. The CDR3 DNA reads TGCAGCGCATACCCTGAAACAGATACGCAGTATTTT.

J is TRBJ2-7 and V is TRBV6-6; 7 nucleotides align to TRBD2. Per the germline V gene, CDR1 is MNHNY and CDR2 is SVGAGI (reference sequence). The CDR3 spans 14 residues. J gave up 3 bases and V 8 bases, and 10 bases lay outside the gene matches. CDR3 coding DNA: TGTGCCAGCCGTACCGAAGGGACTATCTACGAGCAGTACTTC. This codes for CASRTEGTIYEQYF.

This clonotype was recorded a few times. This chain links TRBV15 with TRBJ2-1; D unresolved. This CDR3 is built from 13 residues. The V end was cut by 0 bases, the J end by 8 bases, with 8 bases between. CDR1 and CDR2 (germline): LNHNV, YYDKDF (reference sequence). This CDR3 is CATSRDPAYEQFF. In DNA form, the CDR3 reads TGTGCCACCAGCAGAGATCCTGCCTATGAGCAGTTCTTC.

The sample holds a few counts of this clonotype. CDR3 sequence: CSARTEQYF. Written as DNA, the CDR3 is TGCAGTGCCAGAACCGAGCAGTACTTC. This chain connects TRBV20-1 to TRBJ2-7; D gene uncertain. V was cut by 6 bases and J by 6 bases, with 6 bases left in between. The CDR3 spans 9 residues. CDR1 DFQATT and CDR2 SNEGSKA come from the germline V gene (reference sequence).

The J gene is TRBJ2-3, the V gene TRBV2; TRBD1 agrees at 11 bases. The ends lost 5 bases at V and 4 bases at J; junction bases unmatched: 8. The CDR3 consists of 16 residues. Germline CDR1 is SNHLY and CDR2 is FYNNEI. The CDR3 is CASSRGQGAFADTQYF. DNA of the CDR3: TGTGCCAGCAGTAGAGGACAGGGGGCATTTGCAGATACGCAGTATTTT.